These T cell receptor beta chains were read from a single sample in a study of T cell clonotyping in hematopoietic cell transplantation. The table came from immunoSEQ multiplex PCR; TCRdb's copy has only in-frame clones and leaves some out. The sample has a few thousand clones, roughly 91% seen once; the top ten hold less than 30%. The source was peripheral blood mononuclear cells, collected 100 days after allogeneic stem cell transplant. The receptors were sampled from a male patient between 65 and 79 years old who had an allogeneic stem cell transplant from an unrelated donor, so T cells may come from the graft donor. Some clones in this sample may be carry-over from other donors' samples. The conserved cysteine and the conserved F or W are not part of the CDR3 here. The order of the fields is J gene, V gene, CDR3 protein.

TRBJ1-1 | TRBV30 | AWSWGLTEAF
TRBJ2-7 | TRBV19 | ASSIAAAGAAYEQY
TRBJ2-7 | TRBV28 | ASSWVGYEQY
TRBJ2-3 | TRBV19 | ASIRGGTDTQY
TRBJ2-7 | TRBV29-1 | SVGGGEGYEQY
TRBJ2-7 | TRBV6-1 | ASRSGTKLLEQY
TRBJ1-5 | TRBV11-2 | ASSFAAGSNQPQH
TRBJ1-3 | TRBV19 | ASRATGNTIY
TRBJ1-1 | TRBV7-8 | ASSPDRGTGDPTEAF
TRBJ1-4 | TRBV14 | ASSHTGRAREKLF
TRBJ2-7 | TRBV7-2 | ASSPYALAGVSYEQY
TRBJ2-7 | TRBV28 | ASRGGDYEQY
TRBJ1-2 | TRBV4-3 | ASSQEQGDIYGYT
TRBJ1-4 | TRBV25-1 | ASSERVGAEKLF
TRBJ1-1 | TRBV2 | ASAYVGEAF
TRBJ1-2 | TRBV7-6 | ASSPQALDYGYT
TRBJ2-7 | TRBV6-1 | ASSVEGASGNYEQY
TRBJ2-1 | TRBV27 | ASSLRGKSYNEQF
TRBJ2-7 | TRBV6-6 | ASSSPRGREQY
TRBJ2-1 | TRBV13 | ASSSTSGPYNEQF
TRBJ2-1 | TRBV19 | ASSISGSSYNEQF
TRBJ1-4 | TRBV2 | ASRLQGVAEKLF
TRBJ2-2 | TRBV7-6 | ASSPLSAGLAGNTGELF
TRBJ2-2 | TRBV5-1 | ASSLLGGANTGELF
TRBJ1-4 | TRBV28 | ASSLLPPGTGDEKLF
TRBJ2-5 | TRBV29-1 | SAREYQETQY
TRBJ2-3 | TRBV28 | ASSFGLAGGMDTQY
TRBJ2-3 | TRBV19 | ASSEQQGKISTDTQY
TRBJ1-4 | TRBV7-2 | ATQPGQALNEKLF
TRBJ2-2 | TRBV15 | ATSRDLAGESTGELF
TRBJ1-5 | TRBV29-1 | SVGQASNQPQH
TRBJ2-7 | TRBV4-1 | ASSQEGDEQY
TRBJ1-4 | TRBV15 | ATSSGQGAEKLF
TRBJ2-1 | TRBV5-6 | ASSPRDRGGNEQF
TRBJ2-5 | TRBV7-2 | ASSLQLQAQETQY
TRBJ2-2 | TRBV25-1 | ASSDNPSGSTGELF
TRBJ2-7 | TRBV18 | ASSPPNSGVYEQY
TRBJ2-3 | TRBV7-2 | ASSLEPRTDTQY
TRBJ2-7 | TRBV4-1 | ASSQLLAESSYEQY
TRBJ2-2 | TRBV7-2 | ASSLVVLGPAGELF
TRBJ2-1 | TRBV29-1 | SVSGLAGARSSYNEQF
TRBJ1-5 | TRBV28 | ASRILTDTVNQPQH
TRBJ2-1 | TRBV19 | ASSIRLAGVSEQF